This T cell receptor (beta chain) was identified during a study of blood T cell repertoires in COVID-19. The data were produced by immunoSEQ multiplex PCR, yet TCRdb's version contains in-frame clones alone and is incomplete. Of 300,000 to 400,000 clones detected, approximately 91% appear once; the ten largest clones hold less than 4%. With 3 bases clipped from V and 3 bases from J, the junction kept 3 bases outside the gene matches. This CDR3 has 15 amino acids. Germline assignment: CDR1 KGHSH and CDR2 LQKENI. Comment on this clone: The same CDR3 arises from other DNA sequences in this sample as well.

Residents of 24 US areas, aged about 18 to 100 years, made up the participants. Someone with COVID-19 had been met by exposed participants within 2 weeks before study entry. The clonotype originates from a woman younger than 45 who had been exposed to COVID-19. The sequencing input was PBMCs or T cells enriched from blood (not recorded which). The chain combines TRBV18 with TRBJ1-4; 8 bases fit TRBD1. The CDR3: CASSPQGAANEKLFF. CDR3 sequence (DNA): TGTGCCAGCTCACCGCAGGGGGCGGCTAATGAAAAACTGTTTTTT. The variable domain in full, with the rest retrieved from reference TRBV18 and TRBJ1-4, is NAGVMQNPRHLVRRRGQEARLRCSPMKGHSHVYWYRQLPEEGLKFMVYLQKENIIDESGMPKERFSAEFPKEGPSILRIQQVVRGDSAAYFCASSPQGAANEKLFFGSGTQLSVL.